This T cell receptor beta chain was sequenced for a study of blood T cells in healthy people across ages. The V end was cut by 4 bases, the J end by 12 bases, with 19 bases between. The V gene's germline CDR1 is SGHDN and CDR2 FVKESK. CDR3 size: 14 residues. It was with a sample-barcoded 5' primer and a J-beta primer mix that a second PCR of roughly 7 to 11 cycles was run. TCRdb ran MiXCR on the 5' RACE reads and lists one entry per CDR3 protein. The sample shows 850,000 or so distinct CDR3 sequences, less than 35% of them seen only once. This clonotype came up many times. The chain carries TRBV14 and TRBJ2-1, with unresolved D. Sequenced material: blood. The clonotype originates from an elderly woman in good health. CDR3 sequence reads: CASSPDLGRRAQFF. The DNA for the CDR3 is TGTGCCAGCAGCCCCGACCTGGGTCGCCGGGCGCAGTTCTTC.